This T cell receptor beta chain derives from a study of technical replicates of blood from four donors. TCRdb's copy holds only in-frame clones and misses some; the assay was immunoSEQ multiplex PCR. This table has about 87,000 clones, more than 85% appearing once. CDR1 is MDHEN and CDR2 is SYDVKM in the germline V gene. This CDR3 comprises 16 residues. V dropped 5 bases and J dropped 5; count of bases not matched to a gene: 6. Material for sequencing was T cells isolated from PBMCs. The V and J genes are TRBV28 and TRBJ2-3; 14 nucleotides match TRBD2. The sequence was obtained from a human donor in good health. CDR3 amino acids: CASSRGLAGVGDTQYF. CDR3 bases: TGTGCCAGCAGTCGGGGACTAGCGGGAGTGGGAGATACGCAGTATTTT.